Detailed here is one TCR beta chain. This clone's antigen is unknown. No much larger clone is present one base from it, and per-base qualities are unavailable. The immunoSEQ Assay, a bias-controlled multiplex PCR, was used to amplify TCRbeta CDR3 regions from genomic DNA. Turning to the authors' computational methods: The number of nucleated cells in each sample was estimated by amplification of reference gene primers within the assay. Sequence reads were collapsed and filtered to measure the absolute abundance of every unique TCRbeta CDR3 rearrangement. Productive Simpson clonality was computed per sample as the square root of Simpson's diversity index over productive rearrangements. TCRdb mirrors the immuneACCESS table, restricted to in-frame sequences. Some clones are absent from its copies; in checked studies, under half trace to an unresolved V gene, and the reason for the others is unknown. V, J and clone size are taken as reported in that table, and D and trimming were inferred from the DNA itself. Within this sample are about 170,000 clones, with approximately 82% of them counted one time only. 10% of the sample rests with the top ten.

This sample was taken from a study of blood T cell repertoires in COVID-19 (TCRdb year 2020). Regarding the study in general: Collaborator samples came from the United States, Italy and Spain and covered acute and convalescent phases of COVID-19. The prospective study material was composed of cDNA or gDNA derived from T cells, B-cell-depleted T cells, or PBMCs. Subjects who had been exposed to COVID-19, were actively infected with it, or had recovered from it provided the deeply sampled blood TCRbeta repertoires that made up the dataset. The repertoires were released in a freely available public database meant as a resource for research on the immune response to SARS-CoV-2. The samples were drawn from two sources: the first 160 participants of the ongoing ImmuneRACE study, and 1,000 to 1,500 subjects contributed by 6 global collaborators. Sample metadata almost always included a de-identified subject ID, COVID-19 status, age in years and sex. Where available, HLA class I and class II types were obtained from metadata supplied by the sample provider rather than from assay-based typing.

Each collaborating institution followed its own protocols to collect whole blood in K2EDTA tubes. For TCRbeta analysis, collaborators shipped samples in one of three forms: frozen whole blood, isolated PBMCs, or DNA extracted from either of those sample types. The study at large found these results: Clinical and demographic metadata were provided uncurated, with the amount varying by source and participant.

Spanning cysteine to phenylalanine, the CDR3 consists of 14 amino acids. The read is trimmed to its CDR3 DNA, 42 bases read in frame from base 1. Relative to germline, V is 11 bases shorter and J is 0 bases shorter, with 13 bases between their ends. CDR1 and CDR2 were assigned from the germline V gene as SNHLY and FYNNEI. The chain is made from TRBV2 and TRBJ2-2; there is no confident call for the D gene. The sequence was collected from a woman aged 80 or older with active or convalescent COVID-19. The specimen sequenced was peripheral blood. The DNA sequence is TGTGCCCTTGAGGCCGCCGCGAACACCGGGGAGCTGTTTTTT. It specifies CALEAAANTGELFF.